Below are 32 T cell receptor beta chains sequenced from a single sample in a study of OX40 agonist ivuxolimab in advanced cancers. Sequencing used immunoSEQ multiplex PCR; TCRdb keeps in-frame clones, though not all of them. This table has about 20,000 clones, roughly 90% appearing once. The sample was CD4+ or CD8+ T cells sorted from blood, taken in a trial of the OX40 agonist ivuxolimab. These receptors were obtained from an adult with an advanced solid tumor such as melanoma, head and neck, liver or kidney cancer.

The gene calls are TRBV6-5 and TRBJ1-4; tentatively, D is TRBD1 (6 bases). The CDR3 has 15 amino acids. Germline loops: CDR1 MNHEY, CDR2 SVGAGI. The V gene lost 6 bases and the J gene lost 5 bases, with 16 bases spanning the gap. This CDR3 is CASSPAGGLNEKLFF. The CDR3, as DNA: TGTGCCAGCAGCCCCGCCGGGGGCCTCAATGAAAAACTGTTTTTT.

The chain has TRBV19 and TRBJ2-1; TRBD2 matches at 7 bases. Germline values: CDR1 LNHDA, CDR2 SQIVND (reference sequence). With V trimmed by 3 bases and J by 7 bases, 15 bases remained unmatched. CDR3 length equals 17 residues. CDR3 in amino acids: CASSIGLAEIWRNEQFF. The CDR3 DNA follows: TGTGCCAGTAGTATCGGCCTAGCGGAGATATGGAGGAATGAGCAGTTCTTC.

This chain uses TRBV30 with TRBJ2-7; a weak D match, TRBD1 (5 bases). V lost 5 bases and J 2 bases, leaving 16 bases between the germline ends. The CDR3 covers 14 residues. Per the germline V gene, CDR1 is GTSNPN and CDR2 is SVGIG (reference sequence). CDR3 coding DNA: TGTGCCTGGCTCGACAGCCTCAACCCCTACGAGCAGTACTTC. As protein: CAWLDSLNPYEQYF.

This chain connects TRBV27 to TRBJ2-7; 12 bases fit TRBD2. CDR1 and CDR2 (germline): MNHEY, SMNVEV (reference sequence). V gave up 5 bases and J gave up 3 bases; unmatched junction bases: 5. The CDR3 is 15 amino acids. The CDR3 here is CASSPTSGGFYEQYF. CDR3 DNA sequence: TGTGCCAGCAGTCCGACTAGCGGGGGCTTCTACGAGCAGTACTTC.

The chain has TRBV5-5 and TRBJ1-5, with D unclear. CDR1 SGHKS and CDR2 YYEKEE come from the germline V gene (reference sequence). The CDR3 is made up of 17 amino acids. V gave up 0 bases and J gave up 0 bases, with 13 bases separating them. The CDR3 DNA is TGTGCCAGCAGCTTGGTTCGTCTCTCCCATAGCAATCAGCCCCAGCATTTT. Its translation: CASSLVRLSHSNQPQHF.

This chain joins TRBV27 and TRBJ2-1; 7 bases map to TRBD2. Looked up from germline, CDR1 is MNHEY and CDR2 is SMNVEV (reference sequence). This CDR3 is built from 16 residues. J gave up 2 bases and V 6 bases, and 10 bases lay outside the gene matches. The CDR3 DNA follows: TGTGCCAGCAGAATCGGCGGGAGCGGTCCCTACAATGAGCAGTTCTTC. The encoded protein is CASRIGGSGPYNEQFF.

This chain uses TRBV4-1 with TRBJ1-1; 7 bases line up with TRBD1. This CDR3 is 14 amino acids long. Germline V CDR1 and CDR2: MGHRA, YSYEKL. V lost 4 bases and J lost 3; bases outside the gene matches: 5. In nucleotides, the CDR3 is TGCGCCAGCAGCCCCCCCGGACAGGACACTGAAGCTTTCTTT. Translation gives CASSPPGQDTEAFF.

This sequence joins TRBV6-5 and TRBJ1-1; D remains ambiguous. The CDR3 is 14 amino acids. Germline CDR1 reads MNHEY; CDR2 reads SVGAGI. Trimming removed 2 bases from V and 0 bases from J, with 7 bases in between. CDR3 coding DNA: TGTGCCAGCAGTTACGGCAGGATGAACACTGAAGCTTTCTTT. This translates into CASSYGRMNTEAFF.

The chain employs TRBV7-8 and TRBJ2-5; the match to TRBD1 covers 7 bases. The V gene's germline CDR1 is SGHVS and CDR2 FQNEAQ. The V segment lost 5 bases and the J segment 3 bases; nucleotides outside the gene matches: 12. The CDR3 sequence is 16 residues long. This CDR3 is CASSPERTGGEETQYF. DNA for the CDR3: TGTGCCAGCAGCCCGGAGCGGACAGGAGGAGAAGAGACCCAGTACTTC. The full variable domain, its missing parts supplied by reference TRBV7-8 and TRBJ2-5, is GAGVSQSPRYKVAKRGQDVALRCDPISGHVSLFWYQQALGQGPEFLTYFQNEAQLDKSGLPSDRFFAERPEGSVSTLKIQRTQQEDSAVYLCASSPERTGGEETQYFGPGTRLLVL.

This chain joins TRBV7-9 and TRBJ2-7, with D perhaps being TRBD1 or TRBD2 (7 bases each). Germline-derived CDR1 and CDR2 are SEHNR and FQNEAQ (reference sequence). The CDR3 has 13 amino acids. Trimming removed 7 bases at V and 4 bases at J, with 14 bases between. The CDR3 nucleotides are TGTGCCAGCAAAACAGGGGAGGGTTACGAGCAGTACTTC. Its translation is CASKTGEGYEQYF.

The chain has TRBV4-1 and TRBJ2-1; 7 positions match TRBD2. Per the germline V gene, CDR1 is MGHRA and CDR2 is YSYEKL. V lost 5 bases to trimming and J lost 10 bases; unmatched junction nucleotides: 11. The CDR3 spans 14 residues. This CDR3 is CASSSREAIAEQFF. In DNA form, the CDR3 reads TGCGCCAGCAGCTCTCGGGAGGCGATTGCGGAGCAGTTCTTC.

Judged by abundance, this clone is medium-sized. This chain's CDR3 is CASSHDRTGAYGYTF. The DNA of the CDR3 is TGTGCCAGCAGCCATGATAGGACAGGGGCTTATGGCTACACCTTC. J is TRBJ1-2 and V is TRBV4-2, with 9 bases aligning to TRBD1. The germline gives CDR1 LGHNA, CDR2 YNFKEQ. Germline trimming cut 3 bases from V and 5 bases from J; bases unmatched to any gene: 7. The CDR3 length is 15 residues.

The genes are TRBV27 and TRBJ1-2, with 8 bases identical to TRBD1. Trimming cost V 3 bases and J 7 bases; bases outside gene matches: 10. Germline V gene lookup returns CDR1 MNHEY and CDR2 SMNVEV (reference sequence). CDR3 size: 15 residues. The CDR3 loop reads CASSLGPDRVGGYTF. The CDR3 nucleotides read TGTGCCAGCAGTTTGGGCCCGGACAGGGTGGGTGGCTACACCTTC.

The chain is built from TRBV13 and TRBJ2-7; 12 bases are shared with TRBD2. Per the germline V gene, CDR1 is PRHDT and CDR2 is FYEKMQ (reference sequence). CDR3 size: 15 residues. V lost 4 bases, J lost 4 bases, and 5 bases stayed unmatched. The CDR3 DNA is TGTGCCAGCAGCTCTCGGACTAGCGGGATTTACGAGCAGTACTTC. The encoded protein is CASSSRTSGIYEQYF.

The chain joins TRBV4-1 to TRBJ1-5; 7 bases map to TRBD1. Germline CDR1 reads MGHRA; CDR2 reads YSYEKL. The CDR3 totals 16 residues. Losses at the gene ends were 4 bases for V and 4 bases for J; bases not matched to a gene: 10. In DNA, the CDR3 is TGCGCCAGCAGCCTCCCCACCGGGACAGAGAATCAGCCCCAGCATTTT. It is translated as CASSLPTGTENQPQHF.

Turning to this clone: This same CDR3 is encoded by further DNA sequences in the sample. For the CDR3, the DNA is TGTGCCAGCAGTGAAGTGGGGACGGATACGCAGTATTTT. Protein sequence: CASSEVGTDTQYF. This rearrangement joins TRBV6-5 to TRBJ2-3; TRBD1 or TRBD2 may be the D gene (5 bases each). In germline, CDR1 is MNHEY, CDR2 SVGAGI. Trimming shortened V by 5 bases and J by 6 bases, and 12 bases separated the two germline ends. CDR3 length: 13 amino acids.

The V call is TRBV27, the J call TRBJ2-1, with a weak D call TRBD2 (5 bases). Trimming took off 1 base at V and 8 bases at J, with 6 bases between the two ends. The germline gives CDR1 MNHEY, CDR2 SMNVEV (reference sequence). The CDR3 length is 12 residues. CDR3 sequence (DNA): TGTGCCAGCAGTTTATGGGGAGATGAGCAGTTCTTC. Encoded protein: CASSLWGDEQFF.

The chain couples TRBV29-1 to TRBJ2-7, with 11 bases aligning to TRBD1. The J segment lost 3 bases and the V segment lost 4 bases, leaving 5 bases of the junction unmatched. This CDR3 has 14 residues. Germline V CDR1 and CDR2: SQVTM, ANQGSEA. The CDR3 is CSVVGGQGGYEQYF. DNA of the CDR3: TGCAGCGTTGTAGGGGGACAGGGGGGCTACGAGCAGTACTTC.

V is TRBV9 and J is TRBJ1-3; possible D gene TRBD1, 5 bases. The V end was cut by 4 bases, the J end by 4 bases, with 12 bases between. Germline CDR1 and CDR2: SGDLS and YYNGEE. The CDR3 covers 14 residues. The CDR3 bases are TGTGCCAGCAGCCCTACGGGGCTGGGAAACACCATATATTTT. Protein: CASSPTGLGNTIYF. Combining the CDR3 with reference TRBV9 and TRBJ1-3 gives the whole variable domain DSGVTQTPKHLITATGQRVTLRCSPRSGDLSVYWYQQSLDQGLQFLIQYYNGEERAKGNILERFSAQQFPDLHSELNLSSLELGDSALYFCASSPTGLGNTIYFGEGSWLTVV.

The genes are TRBV27 and TRBJ1-6, with TRBD1 identical over 8 bases. The CDR3 is 17 residues long. The trim removed 5 bases at V and 6 bases at J, leaving 12 bases unmatched. Germline V gene data show CDR1 as MNHEY and CDR2 as SMNVEV (reference sequence). Here the CDR3 reads CASSLLLQGARNSPLHF. CDR3 in DNA: TGTGCCAGCAGTCTCCTTCTTCAGGGGGCGCGTAATTCACCCCTCCACTTT.

The V gene is TRBV4-2, the J gene TRBJ2-5, with 13 nucleotides matching TRBD2. The CDR3 has 17 residues. CDR1 and CDR2 from the germline V gene are LGHNA and YNFKEQ. Trimming removed 4 bases from V and 4 bases from J; junction bases left unmatched: 9. CDR3 in DNA: TGTGCCAGCAGCCTCAGATGGACTAGCGGGAGTCGAGAGACCCAGTACTTC. Amino acids: CASSLRWTSGSRETQYF.

This chain connects TRBV11-1 to TRBJ2-1; D is ambiguous. Germline V gene sequence: CDR1 SGHAT, CDR2 FQDESV (reference sequence). The V end lost 1 base, the J end lost 8 bases, and 12 bases lay between the germline ends. The CDR3 runs to 14 residues. CDR3 region: CASSLDEISYEQFF. The CDR3 coding sequence is TGTGCCAGCAGCTTAGACGAGATTTCCTATGAGCAGTTCTTC.

The chain employs TRBV13 and TRBJ1-1; D remains unclear. The CDR3 loop spans 13 amino acids. V gave up 0 bases and J gave up 6 bases, with 8 bases separating them. Germline V gives CDR1 PRHDT, CDR2 FYEKMQ (reference sequence). The CDR3 loop is CASSLGVVAEAFF. The CDR3 DNA reads TGTGCCAGCAGCTTAGGGGTGGTAGCTGAAGCTTTCTTT.

The count of this clone is one. The V call is TRBV4-1, the J call TRBJ1-4; D might be TRBD1 (5 bases). The CDR3 loop spans 15 amino acids. The V and J ends lost 4 bases and 8 bases respectively, with 17 bases between them. Germline V gene data show CDR1 as MGHRA and CDR2 as YSYEKL. CDR3 protein: CASSLRQQGGEKLFF. CDR3 nucleotides: TGCGCCAGCAGCCTCCGTCAGCAGGGAGGGGAAAAACTGTTTTTT.

The chain joins TRBV7-9 to TRBJ1-1; perhaps TRBD1 as D (6 bases). Trimming took 5 bases from V and 2 from J, leaving 21 bases between them. This CDR3 spans 17 amino acids. Germline-derived CDR1 and CDR2 are SEHNR and FQNEAQ (reference sequence). CDR3 bases: TGTGCCAGCAGCCCACAGGGAGGGACGGAAAAAAACACTGAAGCTTTCTTT. This sequence encodes CASSPQGGTEKNTEAFF.

The chain's CDR3 is CASSSRSGRARGAGELFF. In DNA form, the CDR3 reads TGTGCCAGCAGCTCGCGCAGCGGGAGGGCCAGAGGGGCCGGGGAGCTGTTTTTT. The chain couples TRBV13 to TRBJ2-2; 10 bases are shared with TRBD2. The CDR3 length is 18 residues. V shed 4 bases and J 6 bases; nucleotides not matched to a gene: 14. Germline CDR1 is PRHDT and CDR2 is FYEKMQ (reference sequence).

The chain combines TRBV27 with TRBJ1-5; D possibly corresponds to TRBD1 (5 bases). CDR3 length: 15 amino acids. V was clipped by 6 bases and J by 3 bases, with 15 bases between them. Germline CDR1 and CDR2: MNHEY and SMNVEV (reference sequence). CDR3 coding DNA: TGTGCCAGCAGCTACTACCGGGGGGACAATCAGCCCCAGCATTTT. Protein product: CASSYYRGDNQPQHF.

V gene TRBV5-4 combines with J gene TRBJ2-7; D perhaps matches TRBD1 (6 bases). There are 12 residues in the CDR3. Germline CDR1 is SGHNT and CDR2 is YYREEE (reference sequence). The V gene lost 3 bases and the J gene lost 7 bases, with 11 bases spanning the gap. For the CDR3, the DNA is TGTGCCAGCAGCTCTGCAGGGGAAGAGCAGTACTTC. Translating gives CASSSAGEEQYF.

The V and J genes are TRBV5-4 and TRBJ1-2; 9 bases agree with TRBD1. The germline V gene has CDR1 SGHNT and CDR2 YYREEE (reference sequence). There are 13 residues in the CDR3. J gave up 6 bases and V 5 bases, and 5 bases lay outside the gene matches. CDR3 DNA: TGTGCCAGCAGGGAACAGGGGGCGGATGGCTACACCTTC. Translated, it gives CASREQGADGYTF.

The chain links TRBV30 to TRBJ1-1; D ambiguous. This CDR3 region has 13 residues. V lost 0 bases to trimming and J lost 1 base, with 6 bases between them. Germline V gene data show CDR1 as GTSNPN and CDR2 as SVGIG (reference sequence). The CDR3 sequence: CAWSVGGNTEAFF. In DNA form, the CDR3 reads TGTGCCTGGAGTGTGGGCGGGAACACTGAAGCTTTCTTT.

This chain uses TRBV6-6 with TRBJ2-1; 8 nucleotides match TRBD2. V lost 7 bases and J lost 6; bases outside the gene matches: 8. Germline CDR1 and CDR2: MNHNY and SVGAGI (reference sequence). The CDR3 runs 14 residues. CDR3 DNA sequence: TGTGCCAGCACCCCCGGGGGGGAGAGCAATGAGCAGTTCTTC. Encoded protein: CASTPGGESNEQFF.

The chain couples TRBV6-1 to TRBJ2-7, with D unclear. This CDR3 is 14 amino acids long. Deletions cut 6 bases from V and 3 bases from J, with 15 bases between. In germline, CDR1 is MNHNS, CDR2 SASEGT. The CDR3 spells CASRTQSTVYEQYF. The CDR3 coding sequence is TGTGCCAGCAGAACGCAGAGCACTGTCTACGAGCAGTACTTC.